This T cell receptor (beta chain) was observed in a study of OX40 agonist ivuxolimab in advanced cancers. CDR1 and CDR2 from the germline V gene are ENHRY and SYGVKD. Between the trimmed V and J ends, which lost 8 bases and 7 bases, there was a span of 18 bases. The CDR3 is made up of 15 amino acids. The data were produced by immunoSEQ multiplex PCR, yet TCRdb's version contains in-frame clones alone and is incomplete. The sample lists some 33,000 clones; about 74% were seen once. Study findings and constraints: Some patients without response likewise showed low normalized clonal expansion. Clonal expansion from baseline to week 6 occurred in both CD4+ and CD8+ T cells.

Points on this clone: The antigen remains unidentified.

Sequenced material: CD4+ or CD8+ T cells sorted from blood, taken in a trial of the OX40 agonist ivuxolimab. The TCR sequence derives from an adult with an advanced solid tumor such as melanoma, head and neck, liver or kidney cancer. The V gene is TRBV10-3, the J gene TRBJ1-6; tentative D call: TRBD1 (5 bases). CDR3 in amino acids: CAISRGPAENSPLHF. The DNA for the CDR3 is TGTGCCATCTCTCGGGGCCCCGCAGAAAATTCACCCCTCCACTTT.